The 9 T cell receptor beta chains listed next were all sequenced from one sample in a study of chronic HIV infection and antiretroviral therapy. TCRdb re-called the 5' RACE reads with MiXCR, one entry per CDR3 protein. Of 45,000 to 55,000 distinct CDR3 sequences in the sample, approximately 19% are singletons; the top ten hold about 2.7%. The source material was peripheral blood. These TCRs come from an adult who had HIV and had not received antiretroviral therapy, or was an uninfected healthy control (not recorded which).

A few counts support this clonotype. The CDR3 loop reads CASSPGAGGNEKLFF. CDR3 DNA: TGTGCCAGCAGCCCCGGGGCAGGGGGCAATGAAAAACTGTTTTTT. The V and J genes are TRBV6-6 and TRBJ1-4, with 8 bases aligning to TRBD1. CDR1 and CDR2 from the germline V gene are MNHNY and SVGAGI (reference sequence). Trimming at V came to 6 bases and at J to 5 bases, leaving 8 bases not matched to a gene. CDR3 length: 15 amino acids.

CDR3 in DNA: TGCGCCAGCAGCGGAGGGGGCCGCGCCTCAAGCGCGAACACCGGGGAGCTGTTTTTT. Residues: CASSGGGRASSANTGELFF. J is TRBJ2-2 and V is TRBV4-1, with D possibly matching TRBD1 (7 bases). Germline CDR1 MGHRA, CDR2 YSYEKL. The CDR3 runs 19 residues. V was shortened by 5 bases and J by 0 bases, with 22 bases between the two germline ends.

The CDR3 DNA reads TGTGCCAGCAGCCCAAGACAGGGGTTAAACAATGAGCAGTTCTTC. This codes for CASSPRQGLNNEQFF. The chain combines TRBV11-1 with TRBJ2-1, with 8 bases that match TRBD1. Germline CDR1 reads SGHAT; CDR2 reads FQDESV (reference sequence). After removal of 5 bases from V and 5 bases from J, the junction contained 8 bases not matched to a gene. The CDR3 length is 15 residues.

The table lists this clonotype with a few counts. The rearrangement uses TRBV28 and TRBJ2-3; 11 nucleotides match TRBD1. J gave up 4 bases and V 4 bases, and 7 bases lay outside the gene matches. Germline assignment: CDR1 MDHEN and CDR2 SYDVKM. The CDR3 is 16 amino acids. CDR3 DNA sequence: TGTGCCAGCAGTTGGGGGAGGACAGGGGGCGCAGATACGCAGTATTTT. It is translated as CASSWGRTGGADTQYF.

The rearrangement uses TRBV29-1 and TRBJ2-3, with TRBD2 matching over 9 bases. This CDR3 is built from 14 residues. Losses at the gene ends were 8 bases for V and 2 bases for J; bases not matched to a gene: 8. The germline CDR1 and CDR2 sequences are SQVTM and ANQGSEA. The CDR3 DNA follows: TGCAGCTCCCGTAGCGGGAGAGCCACAGATACGCAGTATTTT. This encodes CSSRSGRATDTQYF.

The chain has TRBV5-1 and TRBJ2-3; D is possibly TRBD1 or TRBD2 (5 bases each). V lost 4 bases and J lost 1, with 10 bases in between. Germline assignment: CDR1 SGHRS and CDR2 YFSETQ. CDR3 length equals 14 residues. The CDR3 region has the DNA TGCGCCAGCAGCAGAGGGGACGGCACAGATACGCAGTATTTT. It is translated as CASSRGDGTDTQYF.

This clonotype was seen only a few times. V gene TRBV27 combines with J gene TRBJ1-5, with no clear D. V lost 3 bases, J lost 1 base, and 7 bases lay in between. CDR1 MNHEY and CDR2 SMNVEV come from the germline V gene (reference sequence). The CDR3 length is 14 residues. In nucleotides, the CDR3 is TGTGCCAGCAGTTTGGTGGGGAGCAATCAGCCCCAGCATTTT. This sequence encodes CASSLVGSNQPQHF.

The rearrangement links TRBV6-2 or TRBV6-3 to TRBJ2-3; 12 bases match TRBD2. The CDR3 spans 19 residues. Germline trimming cut 7 bases from V and 5 bases from J; bases unmatched to any gene: 19. The germline gives CDR1 MNHEY, CDR2 SVGEGT. The CDR3 DNA is TGTGCCAGCACCACAGCTTGGCTAGCGGGAGGGCCGCGGGGAGATACGCAGTATTTT. Residues: CASTTAWLAGGPRGDTQYF.

The chain couples TRBV28 to TRBJ2-1, with a tentative D call TRBD1 (6 bases). Trimming removed 7 bases from V and 6 bases from J, with 13 bases in between. The V gene's germline CDR1 is MDHEN and CDR2 SYDVKM. This CDR3 has 13 amino acids. In DNA, the CDR3 is TGTGCCAGCACCAGGGGCGGGTTCAATGAGCAGTTCTTC. Its translation is CASTRGGFNEQFF.